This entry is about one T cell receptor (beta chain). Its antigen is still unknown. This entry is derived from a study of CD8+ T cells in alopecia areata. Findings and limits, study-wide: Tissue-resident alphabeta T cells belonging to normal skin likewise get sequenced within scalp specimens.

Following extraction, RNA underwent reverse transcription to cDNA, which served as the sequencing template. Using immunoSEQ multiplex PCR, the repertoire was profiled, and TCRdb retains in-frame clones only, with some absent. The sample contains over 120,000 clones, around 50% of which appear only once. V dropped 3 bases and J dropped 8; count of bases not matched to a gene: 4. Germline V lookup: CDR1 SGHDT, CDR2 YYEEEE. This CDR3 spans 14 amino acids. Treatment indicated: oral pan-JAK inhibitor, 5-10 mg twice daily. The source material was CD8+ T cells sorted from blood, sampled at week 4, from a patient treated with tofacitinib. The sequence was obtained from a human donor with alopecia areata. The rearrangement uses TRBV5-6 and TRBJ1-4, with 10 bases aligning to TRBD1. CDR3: CASSWGTGDEKLFF. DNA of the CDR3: TGTGCCAGCAGCTGGGGGACAGGGGACGAAAAACTGTTTTTT.